The clone carrying this T cell receptor (beta chain) was found many times. CDR1 is SGHNT, CDR2 YYREEE, per germline (reference sequence). This CDR3 has 13 amino acids. The V gene lost 1 base and the J gene lost 4 bases, with 6 bases spanning the gap. This sample is drawn from a study of blood T cell repertoires in COVID-19. Background on the study: The United States, Italy and Spain were the sources of the acute and convalescent COVID-19 samples. Sources were T cells, B-cell-depleted T cells, or PBMCs; the material itself was cDNA or gDNA.

As originally analysed: Reference gene primer amplification in the assay estimated nucleated cell counts. Assay: immunoSEQ multiplex PCR; the TCRdb copy retains only in-frame clones and omits some. V and J calls and clone size are as listed in that table; D and trimming were resolved from the DNA. This sample has more than 250,000 clones, with about 86% found just once. The chain combines TRBV5-4 with TRBJ2-1; unclear D gene. The TCR comes from a young man with active or convalescent COVID-19. Sequenced input: peripheral blood. The CDR3 bases are TGTGCCAGCAGCTTGTCTAATTACAATGAGCAGTTCTTC. Its translation is CASSLSNYNEQFF.